This entry is about one TCR beta chain. The CDR3 loop spans 18 amino acids. From germline, CDR1 is LGHNA and CDR2 YSLEER. The sample originates from a study of CXCR3-negative and CXCR3-positive naive CD8 T cells. The TRB cDNA libraries were prepared by 5' RACE with UMI labels. Following a re-call of the 5' RACE reads, TCRdb has one entry per CDR3 protein and lacks DNA. This repertoire includes under 55,000 distinct CDR3 sequences. This sequence joins TRBV4-3 and TRBJ2-7; TCRdb's D gene call, TRBD1, goes unchecked for lack of DNA. Sequences were obtained from memory CD8+ T cells from blood. This receptor was taken from a human donor in good health. Some clones in this sample may be carry-over from other donors' samples. This chain's CDR3 is CASSPPPFGPMGHYEQYF.